This entry lists 11 T cell receptor beta chains sequenced from one sample in a study of identical twins (dated by TCRdb to 2015 to 2016). Receptor amplification or capture employed 5' RACE. The listed sequencing device is Illumina HiSeq 2000. TCRdb reworked the public reads: Q25 trimming with fastp, MiXCR clone assembly, productive beta chains retained. Merged by CDR3 protein, the rows form single entries marked with the most common genes and DNA. Within this sample are some 500,000 distinct CDR3 sequences, with 11% to 15% of them counted one time only. About 0.54% of the sample is held by the ten biggest clonotypes. This sample also belongs to another study, concerning yellow fever vaccine responses in identical twins.

Sequencing was done on a sample of CD4+ T cells sorted from blood. The receptors were gathered from a woman under 30 in good health.

This clonotype was picked up many times. The chain uses TRBV4-2 and TRBJ2-4; the D gene is possibly TRBD1 (5 bases). V was pared by 4 bases and J by 0 bases, with 13 bases between. The length of the CDR3 is 16 residues. Germline CDR1 is LGHNA and CDR2 is YNFKEQ. The DNA of the CDR3 is TGTGCCAGCAGCCCCGGACACACCCTAGCCAAAAACATTCAGTACTTC. It is translated as CASSPGHTLAKNIQYF.

The rearrangement links TRBV20-1 to TRBJ1-6, with 8 nucleotides matching TRBD1. From germline, CDR1 is DFQATT and CDR2 SNEGSKA (reference sequence). V shed 5 bases and J 7 bases; nucleotides not matched to a gene: 7. The CDR3 covers 14 residues. In DNA form, the CDR3 reads TGCAGTGCTGCCACCGGGACAGGCAATTCACCCCTCCACTTT. This sequence encodes CSAATGTGNSPLHF.

This clonotype was counted a few times. The J gene is TRBJ2-7, the V gene TRBV9; D may be TRBD2 (7 bases). The CDR3 covers 13 residues. Trimming left V 2 bases short and J 7 bases short, with 13 bases between. Germline V CDR1 and CDR2: SGDLS, YYNGEE. CDR3: CASSVGGAHEQYF. The CDR3 coding sequence is TGTGCCAGCAGCGTTGGGGGGGCGCATGAGCAGTACTTC.

The sample holds a few counts of this clonotype. This chain joins TRBV20-1 and TRBJ2-3, with 9 nucleotides matching TRBD2. The V segment lost 2 bases and the J segment 4 bases; nucleotides outside the gene matches: 10. This CDR3 is 16 amino acids long. Germline CDR1 and CDR2: DFQATT and SNEGSKA (reference sequence). The CDR3 reads CSARLAREGPPDTQYF. The DNA of the CDR3 is TGCAGTGCTAGATTAGCGCGGGAGGGCCCCCCAGATACGCAGTATTTT.

The V and J genes are TRBV3-1 and TRBJ2-3, with 16 positions matching TRBD2. Germline V CDR1 and CDR2: LGHDT, YNNKEL (reference sequence). The junction had 12 bases not matched to a gene; V was cut back by 0 bases and J by 3 bases. The CDR3 has 21 residues. CDR3 coding DNA: TGTGCCAGCAGCCAAGATCCGCCCGGGACTAGCGGGAGGGCCTTAACAGATACGCAGTATTTT. Its protein product is CASSQDPPGTSGRALTDTQYF.

This clonotype has only a few counts. The chain's CDR3 is CASSLSTGAAFF. CDR3 sequence (DNA): TGTGCCAGCAGCTTAAGTACGGGGGCAGCTTTCTTT. The chain is built from TRBV11-3 and TRBJ1-1; tentatively, D is TRBD1 (6 bases). Germline CDR1 is SGHNT and CDR2 is YENEEA. This CDR3 is built from 12 residues. Deletions cut 2 bases from V and 10 bases from J, with 11 bases between.

The genes are TRBV28 and TRBJ2-2; D gene unclear. The CDR3 runs 15 residues. Trimming removed 5 bases at V and 7 bases at J, with 17 bases between. The germline V gene encodes CDR1 MDHEN and CDR2 SYDVKM. CDR3 in amino acids: CASSPARLQGGELFF. CDR3 DNA: TGTGCCAGCAGTCCTGCCCGACTTCAAGGCGGGGAGCTGTTTTTT.

V is TRBV7-9 and J is TRBJ2-7; maybe TRBD1 (8 bases). The V end lost 8 bases, the J end lost 2 bases, and 19 bases lay between the germline ends. The CDR3 runs 15 residues. Germline V gene data show CDR1 as SEHNR and CDR2 as FQNEAQ (reference sequence). The CDR3 loop is CASSSYRGGTYEQYF. CDR3 in DNA: TGTGCCAGCTCATCTTACAGGGGGGGGACCTACGAGCAGTACTTC.

This clonotype was counted between two and nine times. V is TRBV11-2 and J is TRBJ2-1, with D unclear. The germline V and J ends were trimmed by 0 bases and 12 bases, with 15 bases remaining between them. CDR1 SGHAT and CDR2 FQNNGV come from the germline V gene. The CDR3 consists of 14 residues. CDR3 sequence: CASSLDGIGWAQFF. CDR3 nucleotide sequence: TGTGCCAGCAGCTTAGATGGTATTGGTTGGGCGCAGTTCTTC.

V is TRBV4-2 and J is TRBJ2-5; 15 bases match TRBD2. Per germline, CDR1 LGHNA and CDR2 YNFKEQ. V shed 1 base, J shed 1 base, and the junction held 7 bases outside the gene matches. The CDR3 loop spans 19 amino acids. This CDR3 is CASSQAYGLAGGTQETQYF. Here the CDR3 DNA reads TGTGCCAGCAGCCAAGCCTACGGACTAGCGGGGGGGACCCAAGAGACCCAGTACTTC.

The gene calls are TRBV20-1 and TRBJ2-7, with 10 bases that match TRBD2. J gave up 6 bases and V 6 bases, and 11 bases lay outside the gene matches. The CDR3 runs to 14 residues. Germline lookup yields CDR1 DFQATT and CDR2 SNEGSKA (reference sequence). The CDR3 sequence: CSAQGSSGSFEQYF. The CDR3 DNA reads TGCAGTGCGCAGGGGTCTAGCGGGAGTTTCGAGCAGTACTTC.